Each of the 7 T cell receptor beta chains below was sequenced from the same sample in a study of human T cells and chemical hapten exposure. This sample's time point: patch test 1, 2 weeks after DPC sensitization. Treatment meaning: therapeutic diphenylcyclopropenone sensitization with weekly scalp DPC. The total RNA was obtained from whole blood that was not fractionated. In TCRdb, the RACE reads were re-called with MiXCR into one record per CDR3 protein. This sample has roughly 50,000 distinct CDR3 sequences, with approximately 10% found just once. The source material was whole blood, sampled in connection with sensitization to the hapten diphenylcyclopropenone (DPC). The receptor set was obtained from a woman aged 40 to 50 with alopecia areata. Some clones in this sample may be carry-over from other donors' samples.

V and J are TRBV7-9 and TRBJ1-1; D uncertain. The germline CDR1 and CDR2 sequences are SEHNR and FQNEAQ (reference sequence). The ends were cut back, 2 bases at V and 9 bases at J, with 16 bases in the middle. The CDR3 has 14 amino acids. CDR3 amino acids: CASSLMSQDPKAFF. The CDR3 bases are TGTGCCAGCAGCTTAATGTCCCAAGATCCTAAAGCTTTCTTT.

This clonotype was seen a handful of times. The J gene is TRBJ2-7, the V gene TRBV11-2, with D perhaps matching TRBD2 (6 bases). This CDR3 has 15 residues. V lost 1 base, J lost 2 bases, and 12 bases lay in between. Germline CDR1 and CDR2: SGHAT and FQNNGV. The CDR3 is CASSLGASAAYEQYF. The DNA for the CDR3 is TGTGCCAGCAGCTTAGGCGCTAGCGCAGCCTACGAGCAGTACTTC.

This clonotype was observed a few times. The rearrangement joins TRBV27 to TRBJ2-7; TRBD1 matches 7 bases. The CDR3 runs 14 residues. From germline, CDR1 is MNHEY and CDR2 SMNVEV (reference sequence). Germline trimming cut 2 bases from V and 6 bases from J; bases unmatched to any gene: 7. The CDR3 DNA reads TGTGCCAGCAGTTTAGGGAGTACAGGGGTCGAGCAGTACTTC. It specifies CASSLGSTGVEQYF.

Details on this clonotype: A much more abundant neighbour one base away suggests this may be a read error. J is TRBJ2-1 and V is TRBV4-1, with 7 bases fitting TRBD2. J was trimmed by 8 bases and V by 1 base; bases with no gene match: 14. Germline loops: CDR1 MGHRA, CDR2 YSYEKL. The CDR3 contains 17 residues. The CDR3 is CASSQGSGCDRNDEQFF. DNA of the CDR3: TGCGCCAGCAGCCAAGGTAGCGGGTGCGATCGTAACGATGAGCAGTTCTTC.

This chain links TRBV21-1 with TRBJ2-3; TRBD2 reflects the table's D call only, with no check against the DNA. TRBV21-1 is given as a pseudogene. CDR3 length: 10 amino acids. CDR3 bases: TGTGCCGGAAGCGGGGATACGCAGTATTTT. It yields the protein CAGSGDTQYF.

This clonotype was seen a few times. The chain couples TRBV29-1 to TRBJ2-3; tentative D call: TRBD2 (5 bases). With 3 bases removed from V and 3 bases from J, the gap between germline ends came to 7 bases. The germline V gene has CDR1 SQVTM and CDR2 ANQGSEA. The CDR3 runs 12 residues. This chain's CDR3 is CSVERETDTQYF. In DNA form, the CDR3 reads TGCAGCGTTGAGAGGGAAACAGATACGCAGTATTTT.

The sample holds a few counts of this clonotype. The chain has TRBV5-1 and TRBJ1-3; maybe TRBD1 (5 bases). Trimming removed 5 bases from V and 0 bases from J, with 12 bases in between. Germline lookup yields CDR1 SGHRS and CDR2 YFSETQ. This CDR3 has 15 amino acids. CDR3 residues: CASRLQDDSGNTIYF. DNA for the CDR3: TGCGCCAGCAGATTACAGGACGACTCTGGAAACACCATATATTTT.